These 9 T cell receptor beta chains were sequenced from one sample in a study of tumor-infiltrating lymphocytes in primary liver carcinoma. Out of unsorted whole blood came the blood RNA, and germline DNA was extracted as well. A primer in the constant region served to generate TCR beta cDNA from 450 to 600 ng of total RNA. Three nested multiplex PCR rounds, a slightly modified ARM-PCR method, built the TCR beta libraries. With TRBV1-TRBV30 forward primers and a C-beta reverse primer, the first two PCR rounds were run for 10 to 11 cycles each. TCRdb re-analysed the multiplex PCR reads in MiXCR, keeping a single row per CDR3 protein. The table has 300,000 to 350,000 distinct CDR3 sequences, less than 70% seen once. Source material: peripheral blood. These receptors were taken from a middle-aged man with primary liver carcinoma and hepatitis B virus infection.

Details on this clonotype: The CDR3 does not end in the conserved phenylalanine or tryptophan, so this is likely a read error. The CDR3 loop reads CASSLYVEPLEQYL. The CDR3 DNA follows: TGTGCCAGCAGCCTATACGTTGAGCCCCTCGAGCAGTACCTC. The rearrangement uses TRBV11-2 and TRBJ2-7; D gene ambiguous. The V gene lost 5 bases and the J gene lost 6 bases, with 17 bases spanning the gap. The CDR3 has 14 amino acids. Per germline, CDR1 SGHAT and CDR2 FQNNGV.

Regarding this clonotype: An end of the junction does not agree with germline; a read error may underlie this. V is TRBV5-5 and J is TRBJ2-7; D gene ambiguous. The germline V gene has CDR1 SGHKS and CDR2 YYEKEE (reference sequence). The CDR3 sequence is 14 residues long. CDR3 nucleotide sequence: TGTGTCAGCAGGCTGGTTGGAAGCTCCTACGAGCAGTACTTC. Its protein product is CVSRLVGSSYEQYF.

Turning to this clonotype: The final CDR3 position lacks the conserved phenylalanine or tryptophan, pointing to a likely read error. CDR3 sequence (DNA): TGTGCCAGTAGTGAAGGGCGGGATACTATAGCCAAAAACATTCAGTACTAC. This sequence encodes CASSEGRDTIAKNIQYY. V gene TRBV6-1 combines with J gene TRBJ2-4; D perhaps matches TRBD2 (6 bases). The CDR3 consists of 17 residues. Per germline, CDR1 MNHNS and CDR2 SASEGT.

Comment on this clonotype: A much larger clone differs from this one at a single base, so this may be a read error. This chain's CDR3 is CASSGSGGTGDGELFF. The CDR3 bases are TGTGCCAGCAGTGGGAGTGGAGGGACCGGCGACGGGGAGCTGTTTTTT. V gene TRBV6-6 combines with J gene TRBJ2-2; a weak D match, TRBD2 (6 bases). Germline V gives CDR1 MNHNY, CDR2 SVGAGI (reference sequence). V was clipped by 5 bases and J by 7 bases, with 20 bases between them. The CDR3 spans 16 residues.

Remarks on this clonotype: This CDR3 fails to terminate in the conserved phenylalanine or tryptophan, so it likely reflects a read error. The chain joins TRBV4-1 to TRBJ2-7; D is unclear. The CDR3 sequence is 16 residues long. Germline-derived CDR1 and CDR2 are MGHRA and YSYEKL. V lost 1 base, J lost 4 bases, and 17 bases lay in between. Here the CDR3 reads CASSQVLGWDGYEQYL. The CDR3 nucleotides read TGCGCCAGCAGCCAAGTTTTAGGGTGGGATGGATACGAGCAGTACTTA.

This clonotype appeared many times. The CDR3 spells CASTRPGPGLNEQFF. CDR3 nucleotides: TGTGCCAGCACCAGACCGGGACCAGGGCTCAATGAGCAGTTCTTC. This rearrangement joins TRBV11-2 to TRBJ2-1; TRBD1 or TRBD2 may be the D gene (5 bases each). The CDR3 runs to 15 residues. From germline, CDR1 is SGHAT and CDR2 FQNNGV. V lost 7 bases to trimming and J lost 6 bases, with 19 bases between them. The full variable domain, completed using reference TRBV11-2 and TRBJ2-1, is EAGVAQSPRYKIIEKRQSVAFWCNPISGHATLYWYQQILGQGPKLLIQFQNNGVVDDSQLPKDRFSAERLKGVDSTLKIQPAKLEDSAVYLCASTRPGPGLNEQFFGPGTRLTVL.

A remark on this clonotype: The junction and the germline gene differ at one end; a read error may be behind it. V gene TRBV5-4 combines with J gene TRBJ1-1, with D maybe TRBD1 (6 bases). The CDR3 is made up of 15 amino acids. The germline CDR1 and CDR2 sequences are SGHNT and YYREEE (reference sequence). CDR3 sequence: CTSSLEGGVSTKAFF. The CDR3 DNA is TGTACCAGCAGCTTGGAAGGGGGGGTGAGCACTAAAGCTTTCTTT.

Regarding this clonotype: A junction boundary mismatches the germline segment, possibly from a read error. The chain combines TRBV29-1 with TRBJ2-7, with D tentatively TRBD1 or TRBD2 (5 bases each). The length of the CDR3 is 15 residues. Germline assignment: CDR1 SQVTM and CDR2 ANQGSEA. Written as DNA, the CDR3 is TGCAGCGTGACAGTCTCCGGGGCAGGGTCCTACGAGCAGTACTTT. As protein: CSVTVSGAGSYEQYF.

This clonotype occurred a few times. This chain joins TRBV6-6 and TRBJ1-1; 7 bases fit TRBD1. Per the germline V gene, CDR1 is MNHNY and CDR2 is SVGAGI (reference sequence). V was clipped by 7 bases and J by 1 base; unmatched bases: 6. The CDR3 runs 14 residues. The CDR3: CASTRQGWNTEAFF. CDR3 nucleotide sequence: TGTGCCAGCACCCGACAGGGATGGAACACTGAAGCTTTCTTT.